This TCR beta chain was found in a study of CD8+CD57+ T cells in acquired aplastic anemia. Study results and caveats: CD8+ Simpson's diversity did not differ significantly between patients and controls.

The patients chosen for sequencing had shown expansion of CD8+CD57+ cells (detected by flow cytometry). V lost 0 bases, J lost 2 bases, and 9 bases lay in between. Germline-derived CDR1 and CDR2 are SGDLS and YYNGEE. This CDR3 has 15 residues. CDR3 and TCR beta VDJ profiling relied on genomic DNA as the template. TCRdb recomputed calls from the reads with MiXCR, one row per CDR3 protein. The repertoire holds about 180,000 distinct CDR3 sequences, with around 50% as singletons. This clonotype was counted many times. Its antigen is as yet unknown. The sequence derives from a human donor with aplastic anemia. The V and J genes are TRBV9 and TRBJ1-5; the D is unclear. Sequences were obtained from sorted CD4+, CD8+, or CD8+CD57+ T cells (not recorded which) from PBMCs. In DNA, the CDR3 is TGTGCCAGCAGCGTAGAAGGGTCCGGCAATCAGCCCCAGCATTTT. Its translation is CASSVEGSGNQPQHF.